The sample holds many counts of the clone carrying this T cell receptor (beta chain). The CDR3 runs to 13 residues. V was shortened by 4 bases and J by 4 bases, with 13 bases between the two germline ends. The germline CDR1 and CDR2 sequences are GTSNPN and SVGIG (reference sequence). This entry belongs to a study of low-dose radiotherapy and immunotherapy resistance in tumors. Study-level background: Patients were treated with intravenous nivolumab at 240 mg every two weeks and were also dosed with ipilimumab at 1 mg/kg every six weeks. Every two weeks, cyclophosphamide 200 mg/m2 was infused one day before radiation plus immunotherapy.

TRAV and TRBV primers primed cDNA for both TCRalpha and TCRbeta. The TCRs were subjected to amplification over approximately 20 PCR cycles employing a constant-region primer in conjunction with a V-primer adapter. TCRdb itself ran the reads through MiXCR, one entry per CDR3 protein. Of some 82,000 distinct CDR3 sequences in the sample, under 20% were seen once. Sample time point: before trial treatment. The study gave donors nivolumab, ipilimumab, aspirin, low-dose cyclophosphamide and low-dose radiotherapy. The receptor was derived from a male donor with prostate cancer. The source material was PBMCs, sampled before treatment. The V gene is TRBV30, the J gene TRBJ1-2; D is unresolved. This CDR3 reads CAWNPDIPYGYTF. The DNA of the CDR3 is TGTGCCTGGAACCCCGACATACCCTATGGCTACACCTTC.